The 7 T cell receptor beta chains in this list originate from one sample, sequenced in a study of blood T cell repertoires in COVID-19 (dated by TCRdb to 2018 to 2021). The library was obtained by the immunoSEQ multiplex PCR assay. Held by TCRdb, this immuneACCESS table contains in-frame sequences only and omits some clones. Under half of the omission traces to an unresolved V gene where checked; the cause of the rest is unknown. The sample includes 200,000 to 250,000 clones, with about 90% observed a single time. About 14% of the sample goes to the ten largest clones. Sequenced input: PBMCs or T cells enriched from blood (not recorded which). The receptors were gathered from a young man who had been exposed to COVID-19.

The J gene is TRBJ2-5, the V gene TRBV3-1 (or the pseudogene TRBV3-2), with 9 bases aligning to TRBD2. The V segment lost 0 bases and the J segment 5 bases; nucleotides outside the gene matches: 7. There are 16 residues in the CDR3. From germline, CDR1 is LGHDT and CDR2 YNNKEL (reference sequence). CDR3 nucleotides: TGTGCCAGCAGCCAAGATCAGCCTAGCGGGGTTGAGACCCAGTACTTC. Amino acids: CASSQDQPSGVETQYF.

This chain uses TRBV5-1 with TRBJ2-7; D not certain. Germline CDR1 SGHRS, CDR2 YFSETQ. V dropped 2 bases and J dropped 0 bases, with 9 bases sitting between them. The CDR3 has 14 amino acids. For the CDR3, the DNA is TGCGCCAGCAGCTTAACTCCATTCTCCTACGAGCAGTACTTC. It is translated as CASSLTPFSYEQYF.

The V and J genes are TRBV13 and TRBJ2-3; TRBD2 agrees at 12 bases. Germline CDR1 and CDR2: PRHDT and FYEKMQ (reference sequence). With 0 bases clipped from V and 2 bases from J, the junction kept 9 bases outside the gene matches. The CDR3 sequence is 19 residues long. CDR3 nucleotides: TGTGCCAGCAGCTTAGGCTGGCTAGCGGGGGGGCGGGTCACAGATACGCAGTATTTT. It codes for CASSLGWLAGGRVTDTQYF.

The rearrangement joins TRBV7-9 to TRBJ1-4; tentatively, D is TRBD1 (5 bases). Germline V gene data show CDR1 as SEHNR and CDR2 as FQNEAQ (reference sequence). The CDR3 totals 13 residues. Between the trimmed V and J ends, which lost 5 bases and 6 bases, there was a span of 10 bases. CDR3 sequence: CASSRGRDEKLFF. DNA of the CDR3: TGTGCCAGCAGCCGAGGCAGGGATGAAAAACTGTTTTTT.

The chain links TRBV5-1 to TRBJ2-1, with 10 bases aligning to TRBD2. V shed 4 bases, J shed 1 base, and the junction held 5 bases outside the gene matches. From germline, CDR1 is SGHRS and CDR2 YFSETQ. The CDR3 covers 16 residues. CDR3 amino acids: CASSPTLAGSYNEQFF. Written as DNA, the CDR3 is TGCGCCAGCAGCCCAACACTAGCGGGGTCCTACAATGAGCAGTTCTTC.

The chain combines TRBV10-3 with TRBJ2-2; 7 bases match TRBD2. The CDR3 is 16 amino acids. Germline V lookup: CDR1 ENHRY, CDR2 SYGVKD. The V and J ends lost 0 bases and 0 bases, in that order; junction bases with no gene match: 1. The CDR3 DNA reads TGTGCCATCAGTGAGTCTGCGGGGGCGAACACCGGGGAGCTGTTTTTT. It translates to CAISESAGANTGELFF.

The chain is built from TRBV2 and TRBJ2-7; D is uncertain. Trimming pared 3 bases from V and 4 bases from J, leaving 13 bases between. Germline values: CDR1 SNHLY, CDR2 FYNNEI. The CDR3 contains 14 residues. The CDR3 is CASSEAVGSYEQYF. In DNA, the CDR3 is TGTGCCAGCAGTGAGGCTGTCGGGTCGTACGAGCAGTACTTC.